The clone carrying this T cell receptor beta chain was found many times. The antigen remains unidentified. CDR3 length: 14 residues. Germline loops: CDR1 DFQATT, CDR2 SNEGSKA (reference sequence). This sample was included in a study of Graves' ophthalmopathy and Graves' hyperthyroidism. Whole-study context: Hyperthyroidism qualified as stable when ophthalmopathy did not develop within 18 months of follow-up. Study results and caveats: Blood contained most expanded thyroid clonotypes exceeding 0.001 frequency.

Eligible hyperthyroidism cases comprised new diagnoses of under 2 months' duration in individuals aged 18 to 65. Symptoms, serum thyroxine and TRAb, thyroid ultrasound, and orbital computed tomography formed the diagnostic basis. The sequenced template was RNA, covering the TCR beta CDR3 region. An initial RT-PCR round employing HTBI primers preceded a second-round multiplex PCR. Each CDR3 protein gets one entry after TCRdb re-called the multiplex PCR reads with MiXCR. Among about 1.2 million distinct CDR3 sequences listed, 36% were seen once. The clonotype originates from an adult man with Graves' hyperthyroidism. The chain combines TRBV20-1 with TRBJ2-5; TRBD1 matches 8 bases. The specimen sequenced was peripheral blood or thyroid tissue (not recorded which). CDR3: CRPASGGGQETQYF. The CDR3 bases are TGCAGGCCCGCTTCAGGGGGCGGACAAGAGACCCAGTACTTC.